This T cell receptor beta chain was sequenced in a study of T cell changes during pregnancy in multiple sclerosis. The CDR3 runs to 14 residues. Germline V gene lookup returns CDR1 SGHVS and CDR2 FQNEAQ. V was clipped by 3 bases and J by 4 bases, with 10 bases between them. The protocol was immunoSEQ multiplex PCR, while the TCRdb copy is restricted to in-frame clones and leaves out a portion. The sample lists 70,000 to 95,000 clones, around 92% occurring once. The rearrangement joins TRBV7-8 to TRBJ1-3; a possible D gene is TRBD1 (6 bases). This sequence was found in a female donor with multiple sclerosis, enrolled in a pregnancy study. This specimen was peripheral blood, taken in the third trimester of pregnancy. The CDR3 sequence is CASSFGQLGNTIYF. The CDR3 DNA sequence: TGTGCCAGCAGCTTCGGACAGTTGGGAAACACCATATATTTT.